The 17 T cell receptor beta chains reported below all come from one sample, sequenced in a study of T cell repertoires in cytomegalovirus infection (dated by TCRdb to the late 2010s). TCRdb lists the instrument as Illumina HiSeq 1500. The raw public data were reprocessed by TCRdb itself: fastp quality trimming at Q25, MiXCR clonotype calling, in-frame beta chains only. Identical CDR3 protein sequences are pooled into one entry, listed with their most common genes and DNA. The sample profile shows approximately 83,000 distinct CDR3 sequences; roughly 25% of them were found once. Around 50% of the sample comes from the top ten. Sample treatment or condition, as interpreted from the label and publication: in vitro stimulation with specific CMV peptide epitopes to enrich CMV-specific T cells. No antigens are known for them. The material sequenced was CD8+ T cells from cultured PBMCs, taken from culture after CMV antigen stimulation. The receptors come from a human donor in good health (CMV status not recorded). Some clones in this sample may be carry-over from other donors' samples.

The rearrangement joins TRBV19 to TRBJ1-2; D is ambiguous. The V gene lost 8 bases and the J gene lost 7 bases, with 8 bases spanning the gap. The CDR3 runs to 10 residues. CDR1 is LNHDA and CDR2 is SQIVND in the germline V gene (reference sequence). In DNA, the CDR3 is TGTGCCAGTTGGTGGGGTGGCTACACCTTC. It specifies CASWWGGYTF. The variable domain in full, completed from reference TRBV19 and TRBJ1-2, reads DGGITQSPKYLFRKEGQNVTLSCEQNLNHDAMYWYRQDPGQGLRLIYYSQIVNDFQKGDIAEGYSVSREKKESFPLTVTSAQKNPTAFYLCASWWGGYTFGSGTRLTVV.

In this sample, this clonotype turned up a few times. The CDR3 sequence is CASSFDWGQGEYEQYF. The CDR3 bases are TGTGCCAGCAGTTTTGATTGGGGACAGGGGGAATACGAGCAGTACTTC. The V gene is TRBV12-3 or TRBV12-4, the J gene TRBJ2-7; TRBD1 agrees at 11 bases. The CDR3 runs 16 residues. V was pared by 3 bases and J by 4 bases, with 8 bases of the junction left unmatched.

The chain links TRBV19 to TRBJ1-4; D not certain. The CDR3 extends over 12 amino acids. V was shortened by 1 base and J by 8 bases, with 5 bases between the two germline ends. Looked up from germline, CDR1 is LNHDA and CDR2 is SQIVND (reference sequence). CDR3 protein: CASSIGGEKLFF. The CDR3 nucleotides read TGTGCCAGTAGTATAGGTGGAGAAAAACTGTTTTTT.

The chain recombines TRBV9 with TRBJ2-1; weak D call: TRBD1 (5 bases). The germline V gene has CDR1 SGDLS and CDR2 YYNGEE. V lost 0 bases to trimming and J lost 7 bases, with 14 bases between them. The length of the CDR3 is 15 residues. The CDR3 loop is CASSVDSRVKNEQFF. The DNA of the CDR3 is TGTGCCAGCAGCGTAGATTCCAGGGTGAAAAATGAGCAGTTCTTC. Full variable domain (rest looked up from reference TRBV9 and TRBJ2-1): DSGVTQTPKHLITATGQRVTLRCSPRSGDLSVYWYQQSLDQGLQFLIQYYNGEERAKGNILERFSAQQFPDLHSELNLSSLELGDSALYFCASSVDSRVKNEQFFGPGTRLTVL.

This clonotype appeared a few times. The chain combines TRBV7-9 with TRBJ2-7, with TRBD1 matching 12 bases. Germline assignment: CDR1 SEHNR and CDR2 FQNEAQ (reference sequence). The V gene end was trimmed by 5 bases and the J gene end by 6 bases; junction bases not matched to a gene: 8. CDR3 size: 15 residues. The CDR3 DNA follows: TGTGCCAGCAGCCGATTGGGACAGGGGGCGGGCGAGCAGTACTTC. Its protein is CASSRLGQGAGEQYF.

This clonotype was seen only a few times. This chain connects TRBV6-2 or TRBV6-3 to TRBJ1-5; the D gene is possibly TRBD1 (6 bases). There are 15 residues in the CDR3. Germline CDR1 is MNHEY and CDR2 is SVGEGT. Trimming took off 8 bases at V and 2 bases at J, with 16 bases between the two ends. The CDR3 DNA follows: TGTGCCAGCTTACAGGGTGGATTTGGCAATCAGCCCCAGCATTTT. Translated: CASLQGGFGNQPQHF.

V gene TRBV6-6 combines with J gene TRBJ1-5; D is unclear. V lost 3 bases, J lost 8 bases, and 17 bases lay in between. The length of the CDR3 is 15 residues. Germline V gene data show CDR1 as MNHNY and CDR2 as SVGAGI (reference sequence). DNA for the CDR3: TGTGCCAGCAGTTATGGGAGCCCCCTATCAGAGCCCCAGCATTTT. Translation gives CASSYGSPLSEPQHF.

This clonotype was seen more than once but under ten times. The chain uses TRBV11-2 and TRBJ2-1; 8 bases fit TRBD2. The CDR3 sequence is 16 residues long. After removal of 0 bases from V and 6 bases from J, the junction contained 7 bases not matched to a gene. The germline V gene encodes CDR1 SGHAT and CDR2 FQNNGV. This CDR3 is CASSLEAAGGTNEQFF. CDR3 coding DNA: TGTGCCAGCAGCTTAGAGGCGGCGGGAGGAACCAATGAGCAGTTCTTC.

The table lists this clonotype with many counts. The chain links TRBV7-9 to TRBJ2-4; 9 bases line up with TRBD2. The length of the CDR3 is 16 residues. Per the germline V gene, CDR1 is SEHNR and CDR2 is FQNEAQ (reference sequence). J lost 7 bases, V lost 0 bases, and 7 bases had no gene match. Here the CDR3 reads CASSLALGLAGNIQYF. The CDR3 DNA is TGTGCCAGCAGCTTAGCGTTGGGACTAGCAGGGAACATTCAGTACTTC.

The chain has TRBV11-3 and TRBJ2-7; D gene ambiguous. The germline gives CDR1 SGHNT, CDR2 YENEEA. There are 14 residues in the CDR3. V was cut by 1 base and J by 5 bases, with 12 bases left in between. CDR3 loop: CASSLVTSMDEQYF. The CDR3 coding sequence is TGTGCCAGCAGCTTAGTAACTTCGATGGACGAGCAGTACTTC.

This clonotype was recorded many times. The rearrangement uses TRBV7-8 and TRBJ2-7; D is undetermined. The V gene lost 5 bases and the J gene lost 6 bases, with 11 bases spanning the gap. The CDR3 contains 12 residues. Germline assignment: CDR1 SGHVS and CDR2 FQNEAQ. As DNA, the CDR3 is TGTGCCAGCAGCCCTAGTTCGTCCGAGCAGTACTTC. It is translated as CASSPSSSEQYF.

V gene TRBV28 combines with J gene TRBJ2-7; 10 positions agree with TRBD1. CDR3 length equals 14 residues. Germline V gene sequence: CDR1 MDHEN, CDR2 SYDVKM. The trim removed 5 bases at V and 6 bases at J, leaving 7 bases unmatched. CDR3 bases: TGTGCCAGCAGTGACGGGACAGGGGTCCCCGAGCAGTACTTC. It translates to CASSDGTGVPEQYF.

Details on this clonotype: One end of the junction varies from germline; a read error may be responsible. This sequence joins TRBV3-1 and TRBJ1-3, with D possibly TRBD1 on 6 matching bases. CDR1 and CDR2 from the germline V gene are LGHDT and YNNKEL (reference sequence). CDR3 length equals 16 residues. The CDR3 coding sequence is TGTGCCAGCAGCCAGCGGTGGGACAACTCTGGAAACTCCATATATTTT. Translated, it gives CASSQRWDNSGNSIYF. Combining the CDR3 with reference TRBV3-1 and TRBJ1-3 gives the whole variable domain DTAVSQTPKYLVTQMGNDKSIKCEQNLGHDTMYWYKQDSKKFLKIMFSYNNKELIINETVPNRFSPKSPDKAHLNLHINSLELGDSAVYFCASSQRWDNSGNSIYFGEGSWLTVV.

The rearrangement links TRBV5-3 to TRBJ2-3; 7 bases match TRBD2. TRBV5-3 is classed as an ORF, of uncertain function. Trimming cost V 8 bases and J 3 bases; bases outside gene matches: 3. The length of the CDR3 is 12 residues. CDR3 amino acids: CASREGTDTQYF. CDR3 coding DNA: TGTGCCAGCAGGGAGGGAACAGATACGCAGTATTTT.

In its sample, this clonotype was seen a few times. The J gene is TRBJ1-1, the V gene TRBV6-8; 7 bases match TRBD1. The CDR3 has 14 residues. With 2 bases clipped from V and 2 bases from J, the junction kept 2 bases outside the gene matches. CDR1 and CDR2 (germline): MNHGY, SAAAGT. The CDR3: CASSYQGVNTEAFF. The DNA of the CDR3 is TGTGCCAGCAGTTACCAGGGGGTTAACACTGAAGCTTTCTTT.

This clonotype was seen at least ten times. V gene TRBV11-2 combines with J gene TRBJ1-2; a possible D gene is TRBD1 (5 bases). Germline CDR1 SGHAT, CDR2 FQNNGV. Between the trimmed V and J ends, which lost 5 bases and 2 bases, there was a span of 9 bases. There are 13 residues in the CDR3. The CDR3 sequence is CASSEGRNYGYTF. The CDR3 coding sequence is TGTGCCAGCAGCGAGGGACGGAACTATGGCTACACCTTC.

This chain connects TRBV6-2 or TRBV6-3 to TRBJ2-1; maybe TRBD1 (6 bases). Per the germline V gene, CDR1 is MNHEY and CDR2 is SVGEGT. CDR3 length: 14 amino acids. V was trimmed by 6 bases and J by 5 bases, leaving 14 bases between them. The CDR3 region is CASRGDTGHNEQFF. The CDR3 nucleotides read TGTGCCAGCAGAGGGGACACAGGACACAATGAGCAGTTCTTC.